This is a list of T cell receptor beta chains from one sample in a study of blood T cell repertoires in COVID-19. The data were produced by immunoSEQ multiplex PCR, yet TCRdb's version contains in-frame clones alone and is incomplete. The sample yields roughly 250,000 clones, about 91% seen once. Sequencing was carried out using peripheral blood. The origin of the receptors is a person under 35 with COVID-19, enrolled during active disease. Each CDR3 is given with its conserved first and last residue. The D gene is left open where the match is weak. The listing skips clone size in some rows; elsewhere it reads once, few, many or a size class.

V gene	clone size	D gene	CDR3 length	J gene	CDR3 protein	CDR3 DNA
TRBV3-1/TRBV3-2	.	TRBD2	18	TRBJ2-3	CASSQDGLAGVGTDTQYF	TGTGCCAGCAGCCAAGATGGCCTAGCGGGAGTGGGCACAGATACGCAGTATTTT
TRBV15	.	.	13	TRBJ1-5	CATSHDGNQPQHF	TGTGCCACCAGCCATGACGGGAATCAGCCCCAGCATTTT
TRBV6-5	.	TRBD1	15	TRBJ1-5	CASSSGTAGNQPQHF	TGTGCCAGCAGTTCAGGGACAGCCGGCAATCAGCCCCAGCATTTT
TRBV6-5	.	TRBD1	15	TRBJ1-2	CASSYSRQGATGYTF	TGTGCCAGCAGTTACTCTAGACAGGGGGCGACTGGCTACACCTTC
TRBV25-1	.	.	15	TRBJ2-5	CASSERGTLQETQYF	TGTGCCAGCAGTGAGCGGGGGACATTACAAGAGACCCAGTACTTC
TRBV11-2	.	TRBD2	15	TRBJ2-1	CASSMGLAPNNEQFF	TGTGCCAGCAGCATGGGACTAGCGCCGAACAATGAGCAGTTCTTC
TRBV28	.	.	11	TRBJ1-5	CASSRDQPQHF	TGTGCCAGCAGCCGTGATCAGCCCCAGCATTTT
TRBV19	.	TRBD2	14	TRBJ2-1	CASSIVGSGDEQFF	TGTGCCAGTAGTATAGTTGGTAGCGGGGATGAGCAGTTCTTC
TRBV6-1	.	TRBD1	15	TRBJ1-5	CASSESQGENQPQHF	TGTGCCAGCAGTGAAAGTCAGGGGGAGAATCAGCCCCAGCATTTT
TRBV4-1	.	TRBD1	15	TRBJ1-2	CASSQWTGGNYGYTF	TGCGCCAGCAGCCAGTGGACAGGGGGCAACTATGGCTACACCTTC
TRBV27	.	.	14	TRBJ2-7	CVSSLRGGTYEQYF	TGTGTCAGCAGTTTGAGGGGAGGTACCTACGAGCAGTACTTC
TRBV5-4	.	TRBD1	17	TRBJ1-4	CASSSIGQGAIDEKLFF	TGTGCCAGCAGCTCTATCGGACAGGGGGCCATCGATGAAAAACTGTTTTTT
TRBV5-4	.	.	13	TRBJ2-1	CASSLNPSVEQFF	TGTGCCAGCAGCTTAAATCCCAGCGTTGAGCAGTTCTTC
TRBV3-1/TRBV3-2	.	TRBD2	16	TRBJ2-1	CASSQGTSGPWSEQFF	TGTGCCAGCAGCCAAGGGACTAGCGGCCCTTGGAGTGAGCAGTTCTTC
TRBV3-1/TRBV3-2	.	TRBD2	17	TRBJ2-5	CASSQDPSLGGLETQYF	TGTGCCAGCAGCCAAGATCCTAGCTTGGGAGGGTTGGAGACCCAGTACTTC
TRBV27	.	.	13	TRBJ2-7	CASSFAGPYEQYF	TGTGCCAGCAGTTTCGCAGGGCCCTACGAGCAGTACTTC
TRBV6-4	.	TRBD2	15	TRBJ2-3	CASSDSGSLTDTQYF	TGTGCCAGCAGCGATAGCGGGAGCCTGACAGATACGCAGTATTTT
TRBV6-1	.	.	17	TRBJ1-3	CASSEAPGFKTGNTIYF	TGTGCCAGCAGTGAAGCCCCCGGTTTTAAAACTGGAAACACCATATATTTT
TRBV4-1	.	TRBD1	15	TRBJ1-1	CASSQDDRGYTEAFF	TGCGCCAGCAGCCAAGATGACAGGGGGTACACTGAAGCTTTCTTT
TRBV21-1	once	.	18	TRBJ2-1	CASSKAPPPCQLYNEQFF	TGTGCCAGCAGCAAAGCTCCGCCACCCTGCCAACTCTACAATGAGCAGTTCTTC
TRBV14	.	TRBD1	16	TRBJ2-1	CASSPYRTGVYNEQFF	TGTGCCAGCAGCCCCTACCGGACAGGGGTTTACAATGAGCAGTTCTTC
TRBV28	.	TRBD1	13	TRBJ1-1	CASNIPGGAGAFF	TGTGCCAGCAACATCCCAGGGGGCGCAGGGGCTTTCTTT
TRBV23-1	.	TRBD1	18	TRBJ1-2	CASSHSAQGGPCDYGYTF	TGCGCCAGCAGTCACTCCGCCCAAGGGGGCCCTTGTGACTATGGCTACACCTTC
TRBV30	.	.	13	TRBJ2-4	CAWNLPTKNIQYF	TGTGCCTGGAACCTACCGACCAAAAACATTCAGTACTTC
TRBV7-2	.	TRBD2	14	TRBJ2-3	CASSSTLAEVTQYF	TGTGCCAGCAGCTCAACACTAGCGGAGGTAACGCAGTATTTT
TRBV7-9	.	.	15	TRBJ2-1	CASSLEQGSYNEQFF	TGTGCCAGCAGCTTAGAACAGGGCTCCTACAATGAGCAGTTCTTC
TRBV2	once	TRBD2	14	TRBJ2-1	CASSELLATNEQFF	TGTGCCAGCAGTGAATTACTAGCGACCAATGAGCAGTTCTTC
TRBV29-1	once	.	13	TRBJ2-3	CSVGTVLADTQYF	TGCAGCGTTGGAACAGTCTTAGCAGATACGCAGTATTTT
TRBV27	.	.	14	TRBJ2-7	CASSRSEIGNEQYF	TGTGCCAGCAGTCGCTCGGAGATTGGTAACGAGCAGTACTTC
TRBV11-2	once	.	13	TRBJ2-7	CASSLEKGLWKYF	TGTGCCAGCAGCTTAGAGAAGGGGTTATGGAAGTACTTC
TRBV29-1	few	TRBD1	13	TRBJ1-2	CSVGDRTNYGYTF	TGCAGCGTGGGGGACAGAACAAACTATGGCTACACCTTC
TRBV19	.	.	13	TRBJ2-7	CASSGGPSYEQYF	TGTGCCAGTAGCGGGGGGCCCTCCTACGAGCAGTACTTC
TRBV24-1	.	.	15	TRBJ2-5	CATSDSMGSQETQYF	TGTGCCACCAGTGATTCAATGGGCTCTCAAGAGACCCAGTACTTC
TRBV7-2	.	.	12	TRBJ2-5	CASSRTGETQYF	TGTGCCAGCAGCCGCACGGGGGAGACCCAGTACTTC
TRBV14	.	.	13	TRBJ1-2	CASSPGKFYGYTF	TGTGCCAGCAGCCCAGGGAAATTCTATGGCTACACCTTC
TRBV11-3	.	.	10	TRBJ2-7	CASSGREQYF	TGTGCCAGCAGCGGTCGGGAGCAGTACTTC